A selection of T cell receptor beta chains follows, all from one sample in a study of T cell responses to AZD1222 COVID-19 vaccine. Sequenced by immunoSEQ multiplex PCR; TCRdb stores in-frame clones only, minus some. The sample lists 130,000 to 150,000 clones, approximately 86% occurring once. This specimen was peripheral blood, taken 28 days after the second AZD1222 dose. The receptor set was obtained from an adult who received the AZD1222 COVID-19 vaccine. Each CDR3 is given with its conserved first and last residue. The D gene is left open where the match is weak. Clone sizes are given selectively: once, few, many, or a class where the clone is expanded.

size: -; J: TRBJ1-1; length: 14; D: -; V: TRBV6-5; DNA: TGTGCCAGCAGTTATCAGGGCCAAGACACTGAAGCTTTCTTT; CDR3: CASSYQGQDTEAFF
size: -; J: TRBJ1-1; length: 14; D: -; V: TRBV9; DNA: TGTGCCAGCAGCCCCCGGGAATGGGTTCCTGAAGCTTTCTTT; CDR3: CASSPREWVPEAFF
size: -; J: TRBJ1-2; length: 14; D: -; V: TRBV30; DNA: TGTGCCTGGAGTGTACAAATCGACATCCGTGGCTACACCTTC; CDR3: CAWSVQIDIRGYTF
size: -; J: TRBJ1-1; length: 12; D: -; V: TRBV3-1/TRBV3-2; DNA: TGTGCCAGCAGCCCGGGACCTAGCGGAGCTTTCTTT; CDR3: CASSPGPSGAFF
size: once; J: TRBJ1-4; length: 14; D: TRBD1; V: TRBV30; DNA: TGTGCCTGGAGTAGGGACAGCTACCCGGAAAAACTGTTTTTT; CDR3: CAWSRDSYPEKLFF
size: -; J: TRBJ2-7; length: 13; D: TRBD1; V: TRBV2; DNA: TGTGCCAGCAGGGCCGACAGGGACACCGAGCAGTACTTC; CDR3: CASRADRDTEQYF
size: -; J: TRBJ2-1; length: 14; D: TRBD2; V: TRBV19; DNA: TGTGCCAGTAGTAGGAGCGGGAGGGCCAATGAGCAGTTCTTC; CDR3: CASSRSGRANEQFF
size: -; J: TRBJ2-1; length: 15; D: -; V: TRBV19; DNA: TGTGCCAGTCGCCCGGACCCCCTCAAACACAATGAGCAGTTCTTC; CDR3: CASRPDPLKHNEQFF
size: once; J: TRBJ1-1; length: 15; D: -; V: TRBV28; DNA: TGTGCCAGCAGCCTCTCGACAGCCATGAACACTGAAGCTTTCTTT; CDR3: CASSLSTAMNTEAFF
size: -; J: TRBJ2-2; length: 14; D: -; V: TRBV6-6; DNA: TGTGCCAGCAGCTTCACAGGGAGCACCGGGGAGCTGTTTTTT; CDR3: CASSFTGSTGELFF
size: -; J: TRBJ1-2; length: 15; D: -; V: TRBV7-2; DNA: TGTGCCAGCAGCTTAAACAGGGATGTAAACTATGGCTACACCTTC; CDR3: CASSLNRDVNYGYTF
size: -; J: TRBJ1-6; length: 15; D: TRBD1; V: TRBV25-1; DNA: TGTGCCAGCAGTGAACAACCAGGGGGCGGATCACCCCTCCACTTT; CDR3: CASSEQPGGGSPLHF
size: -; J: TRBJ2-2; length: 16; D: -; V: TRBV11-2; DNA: TGTGCCAGCAGCCCCCTGTCGGGCGCGGACACCGGGGAGCTGTTTTTT; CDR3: CASSPLSGADTGELFF
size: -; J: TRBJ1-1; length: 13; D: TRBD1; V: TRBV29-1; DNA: TGCAGCCCGCGGACAGGAGCGAACACTGAAGCTTTCTTT; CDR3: CSPRTGANTEAFF
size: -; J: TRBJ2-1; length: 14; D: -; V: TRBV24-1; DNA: TGTGCCACCAGTGCCGAACGATCTGGGGATGAGCAGTTCTTC; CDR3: CATSAERSGDEQFF
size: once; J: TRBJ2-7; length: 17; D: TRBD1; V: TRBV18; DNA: TGTGCCAGCTCACCCTGGCCCCCGGGACAGGGATCCTACGAGCAGTACTTC; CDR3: CASSPWPPGQGSYEQYF
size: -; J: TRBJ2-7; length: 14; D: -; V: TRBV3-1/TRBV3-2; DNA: TGTGCCAGCAGCCAAGATTCTTGGTCGGGCGAGCAGTACTTC; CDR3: CASSQDSWSGEQYF
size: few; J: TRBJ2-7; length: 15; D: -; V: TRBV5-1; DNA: TGCGCCAGCAGCTTGGAGGGTCAGGTGTTCAACGAGCAGTACTTC; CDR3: CASSLEGQVFNEQYF
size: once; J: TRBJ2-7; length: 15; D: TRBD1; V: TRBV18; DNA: TGTGCCAGCTCACCACTTGGGACAGGGACCCTCGAGCAGTACTTC; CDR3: CASSPLGTGTLEQYF
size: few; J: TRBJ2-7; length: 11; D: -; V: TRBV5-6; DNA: TGTGCCAGCAGTTTACAGGCCGAGCAGTACTTC; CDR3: CASSLQAEQYF
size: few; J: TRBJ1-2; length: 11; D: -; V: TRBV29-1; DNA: TGCAGCGTTCCCCAGGGAGGGTACGACACCTTC; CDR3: CSVPQGGYDTF
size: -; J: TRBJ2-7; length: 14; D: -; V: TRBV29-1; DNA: TGCAGCGTTGAACCGGGGGACCTTGGAGGTTCGGAGTACTTC; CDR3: CSVEPGDLGGSEYF
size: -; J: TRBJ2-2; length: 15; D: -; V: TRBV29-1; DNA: TGCAGCGTTGAACTCGGATCGTCTAACACCGGGGAGCTGTTTTTT; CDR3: CSVELGSSNTGELFF
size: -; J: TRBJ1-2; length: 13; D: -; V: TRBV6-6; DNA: TGTGCCAGCAGTTACTCGACATTCGATGGCTACACCTTC; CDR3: CASSYSTFDGYTF
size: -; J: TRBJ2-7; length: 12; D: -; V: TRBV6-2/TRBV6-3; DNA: TGTGCCAGCAGTGAGGCGTCCTACGAGCAGTACTTC; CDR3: CASSEASYEQYF
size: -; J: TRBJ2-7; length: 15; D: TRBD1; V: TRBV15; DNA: TGTGCCACCAGCAGAACGTCGTCAGGGGACAGGGAGCAGTACTTC; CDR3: CATSRTSSGDREQYF
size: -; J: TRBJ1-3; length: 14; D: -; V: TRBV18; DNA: TGTGCCGGAGGGACGGATCCCTCTGGAAACACCATATATTTT; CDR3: CAGGTDPSGNTIYF
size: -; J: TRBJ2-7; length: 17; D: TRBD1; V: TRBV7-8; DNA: TGTGCCAGCAGCCCAAGGACAGGGACCGGGTGGCCCTACGAGCAGTACTTC; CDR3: CASSPRTGTGWPYEQYF
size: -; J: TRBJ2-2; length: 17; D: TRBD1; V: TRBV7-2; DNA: TGTGCCAGCAGCTACCTGGACAGGGGACTTCGATCCGGGGAGCTGTTTTTT; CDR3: CASSYLDRGLRSGELFF
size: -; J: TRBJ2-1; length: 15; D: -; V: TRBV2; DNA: TGTGCCAGCAGTGAGGGGACCCCGGCCCTTAATGAGCAGTTCTTC; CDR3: CASSEGTPALNEQFF
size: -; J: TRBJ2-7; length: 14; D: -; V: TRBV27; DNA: TGTGCCAGCAGTTTAGGCAGGGAGAGCGACGAGCAGTACTTC; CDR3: CASSLGRESDEQYF
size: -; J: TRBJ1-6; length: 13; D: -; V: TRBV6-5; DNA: TGTGCCAGCAGTTCCGGGCTCAACCTTCCCCTCCACTTT; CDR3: CASSSGLNLPLHF
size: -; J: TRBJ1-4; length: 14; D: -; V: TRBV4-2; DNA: TGTGCCAGCAGCCTCTCGTTTGGTGGTGAAAAACTGTTTTTT; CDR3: CASSLSFGGEKLFF
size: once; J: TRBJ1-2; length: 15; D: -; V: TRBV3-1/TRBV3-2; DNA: TGTGCCAGCAGCCCTCGCGACAGGCCCTACTATGGCTACACCTTC; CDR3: CASSPRDRPYYGYTF
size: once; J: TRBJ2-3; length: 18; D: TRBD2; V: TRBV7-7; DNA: TGTGCCAGCAGCCCTCGGACTCGGACTAGCGGGGAGCCGGATACGCAGTATTTT; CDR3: CASSPRTRTSGEPDTQYF
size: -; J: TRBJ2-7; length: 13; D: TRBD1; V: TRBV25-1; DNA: TGTGCCAGCAGTGCCCTCGACAGGGGCGAGCAGTACTTC; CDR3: CASSALDRGEQYF
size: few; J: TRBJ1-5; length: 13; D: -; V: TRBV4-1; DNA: TGCGCCAGCAGCCAAGATAGAGGTCAGCCCCAGCATTTT; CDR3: CASSQDRGQPQHF
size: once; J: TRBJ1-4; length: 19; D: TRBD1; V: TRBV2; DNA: TGTGCCAGCAGGGAGGCCGGGACAGGGGGCATTGCAACTAATGAAAAACTGTTTTTT; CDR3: CASREAGTGGIATNEKLFF
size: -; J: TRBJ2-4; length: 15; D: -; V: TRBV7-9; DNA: TGTGCCAGCAGCCGGGACGGCGCGGCCAAAAACATTCAGTACTTC; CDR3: CASSRDGAAKNIQYF
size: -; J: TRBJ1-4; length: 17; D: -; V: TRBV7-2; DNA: TGTGCCAGCAGCTTAGACCTATCCGGGGGGAGGAGGGAAAAACTGTTTTTT; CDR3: CASSLDLSGGRREKLFF
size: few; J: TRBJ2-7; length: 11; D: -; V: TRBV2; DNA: TGTGCCAGCAGCCGAGAGTACGAGCAGTACTTC; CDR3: CASSREYEQYF
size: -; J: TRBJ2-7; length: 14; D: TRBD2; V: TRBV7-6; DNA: TGTGCCAGCAGCGAAGGACTAGCGGGGTACGAGCAGTACTTC; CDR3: CASSEGLAGYEQYF
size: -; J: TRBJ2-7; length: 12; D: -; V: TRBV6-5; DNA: TGTGCTGCTCGCAGGGCGGGATACGAGCAGTACTTC; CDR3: CAARRAGYEQYF
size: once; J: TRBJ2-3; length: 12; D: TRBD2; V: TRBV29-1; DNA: TGCAGCGCAGCGGGGGACGCAGATACGCAGTATTTT; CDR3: CSAAGDADTQYF
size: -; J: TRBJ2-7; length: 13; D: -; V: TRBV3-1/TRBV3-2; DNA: TGTGCCAGCAGCCAAGACCACTCCTACGAGCAGTACTTC; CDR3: CASSQDHSYEQYF
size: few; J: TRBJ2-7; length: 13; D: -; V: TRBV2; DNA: TGTGCCAGCCACAGCCTTTCGGACTACGAGCAGTACTTC; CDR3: CASHSLSDYEQYF
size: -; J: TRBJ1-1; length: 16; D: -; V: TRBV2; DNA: TGTGCCAGCACCACCAATTGGATCGTCATGGGGTCCGAAGCTTTCTTT; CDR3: CASTTNWIVMGSEAFF
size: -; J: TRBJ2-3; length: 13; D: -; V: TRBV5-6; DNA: TGTGCCAGCAGCGCGCAGGGTTCAGATACGCAGTATTTT; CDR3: CASSAQGSDTQYF
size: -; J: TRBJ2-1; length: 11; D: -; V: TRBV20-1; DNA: TGCAGTGCTAGAGAAAATGCCCTACTGTTCTTC; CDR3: CSARENALLFF
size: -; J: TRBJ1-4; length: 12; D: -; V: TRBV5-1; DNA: TGCGCCAGCAGCTTGCCCGATGAAAAACTGTTTTTT; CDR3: CASSLPDEKLFF
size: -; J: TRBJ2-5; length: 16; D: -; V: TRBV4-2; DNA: TGTGCCAGCAGCCGCCCCTGGGGAGGGGGCGGGGAGACCCAGTACTTC; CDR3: CASSRPWGGGGETQYF
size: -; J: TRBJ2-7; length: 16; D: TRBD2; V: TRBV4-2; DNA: TGTGCCAGCAGCCATGACCCGACTAGCGGACGCTACGAGCAGTACTTC; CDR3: CASSHDPTSGRYEQYF
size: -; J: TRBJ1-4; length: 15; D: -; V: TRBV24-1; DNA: TGTGCCACCAGTGATTGGGGACGTTTTGGAGAAAAACTGTTTTTT; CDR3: CATSDWGRFGEKLFF
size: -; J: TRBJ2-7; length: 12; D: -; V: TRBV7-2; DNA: TGTGCCAGCAGCTTAGGGGGGGACGAGCAGTACTTC; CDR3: CASSLGGDEQYF
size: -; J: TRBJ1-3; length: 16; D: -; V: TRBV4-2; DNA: TGTGCCAGCAGCGTTGTGGGCGGGGGCTCTGGAAACACCATATATTTT; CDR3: CASSVVGGGSGNTIYF
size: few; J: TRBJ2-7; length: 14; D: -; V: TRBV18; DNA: TGTGCCAGCTCGCCAGGGTACAACTCCTACGAGCAGTACTTC; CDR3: CASSPGYNSYEQYF
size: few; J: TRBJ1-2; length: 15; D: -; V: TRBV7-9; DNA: TGTGCCAGCAGCCTGGGACGCGAGAGTAACTATGGCTACACCTTC; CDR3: CASSLGRESNYGYTF